A selection of T cell receptor beta chains follows, all from one sample in a study of neoadjuvant anti-PD-1 for oral cavity cancer. Sequencing was performed with immunoSEQ multiplex PCR; in TCRdb, only in-frame clones are kept and a portion is missing. The sample has 23,000 or so clones, roughly 29% seen once; the top ten hold more than 15%. Material: tumor tissue, obtained after nivolumab (anti-PD-1) treatment. Receptors were obtained from a person between 35 and 79 years old with oral cavity squamous cell carcinoma. Both conserved end residues are part of each CDR3. The D gene is left open where the match is weak. The size field is filled for only some rows; it gives once, few, many or a size class.

CDR3 protein	CDR3 DNA	clone size	J gene	D gene	V gene
CASSLATSGETQYF	TGTGCTAGCAGCTTAGCGACTAGCGGGGAAACCCAGTACTTC	many	TRBJ2-5	TRBD2	TRBV7-7
CARPSDTQYF	TGTGCGAGACCTAGTGATACGCAGTATTTT	NA	TRBJ2-3	NA	TRBV6-1
CASSQARRFTEAFF	TGTGCCAGCAGTCAAGCGAGACGGTTCACTGAAGCTTTCTTT	few	TRBJ1-1	NA	TRBV14
CASSIQGARNYGYTF	TGTGCCAGTAGTATTCAGGGTGCGCGAAACTATGGCTACACCTTC	NA	TRBJ1-2	NA	TRBV19
CASKENGAYEQYF	TGTGCCAGCAAAGAAAACGGAGCCTACGAGCAGTACTTC	NA	TRBJ2-7	NA	TRBV6-5
CASSFSGGAYEQYF	TGTGCCAGCAGCTTCAGCGGAGGGGCCTACGAGCAGTACTTC	few	TRBJ2-7	NA	TRBV9
CASSEGLAGYTGELFF	TGTGCCAGCAGCGAAGGACTAGCGGGATACACCGGGGAGCTGTTTTTT	NA	TRBJ2-2	TRBD2	TRBV9
CASRTWTIPYEQYF	TGTGCCAGCAGAACCTGGACTATCCCCTACGAGCAGTACTTC	NA	TRBJ2-7	NA	TRBV6-5
CASRQDGTAYGYTF	TGTGCCAGCAGACAGGACGGGACGGCTTATGGCTACACCTTC	many	TRBJ1-2	NA	TRBV7-2
CASSVDGGSQYF	TGTGCCAGCAGTGTTGACGGAGGGTCCCAGTACTTC	NA	TRBJ2-5	NA	TRBV2
CASSSEGRGVEKLFF	TGTGCCAGCAGCTCGGAGGGCAGGGGGGTTGAAAAACTGTTTTTT	NA	TRBJ1-4	TRBD1	TRBV5-6
CASSHRRTGYNEQFF	TGCGCCAGCAGCCACCGACGGACGGGGTACAATGAGCAGTTCTTC	NA	TRBJ2-1	NA	TRBV4-1
CASSRTGLDGTGSFYEQYF	TGCGCCAGCAGCCGGACCGGGTTGGACGGGACAGGGAGTTTCTACGAGCAGTACTTC	once	TRBJ2-7	TRBD1	TRBV4-1
CASSYGRYQPQHF	TGTGCCAGCAGTTATGGCAGGTATCAGCCCCAGCATTTT	few	TRBJ1-5	NA	TRBV6-5
CASSRQGTYEQYF	TGTGCCAGCAGCCGACAGGGTACATACGAGCAGTACTTC	NA	TRBJ2-7	TRBD1	TRBV9
CATSRDRTHSYEQYF	TGTGCCACCAGCAGAGATCGGACGCACTCCTACGAGCAGTACTTC	NA	TRBJ2-7	NA	TRBV15
CASSFASGGRDTQYF	TGCGCCAGCAGCTTCGCTAGCGGGGGTCGAGATACGCAGTATTTT	NA	TRBJ2-3	TRBD2	TRBV5-1
CASNLAGEQYF	TGTGCCAGCAACTTGGCTGGGGAGCAGTACTTC	NA	TRBJ2-7	NA	TRBV28
CSVGTSDYNEQFF	TGCAGCGTTGGGACTAGCGACTACAATGAGCAGTTCTTC	many	TRBJ2-1	TRBD2	TRBV29-1
CAWSHSGRTEAFF	TGTGCCTGGAGTCACAGTGGGAGGACTGAAGCTTTCTTT	NA	TRBJ1-1	NA	TRBV30
CARGTGSNTEAFF	TGTGCCAGAGGGACAGGATCGAACACTGAAGCTTTCTTT	NA	TRBJ1-1	TRBD1	TRBV2
CASSLARGWPQHF	TGTGCCAGCAGCTTAGCGCGGGGATGGCCCCAGCATTTT	few	TRBJ1-5	NA	TRBV7-2